This T cell receptor beta chain was found in a study of T cell responses to AZD1222 COVID-19 vaccine. As for the study in general: Recipients boosted at about 4 weeks or about 12 weeks are pooled.

V was shortened by 0 bases and J by 2 bases, with 12 bases between the two germline ends. In germline, CDR1 is SGDLS, CDR2 YYNGEE. The CDR3 is made up of 15 amino acids. This table comes from immunoSEQ multiplex PCR, and its TCRdb copy is limited to in-frame clones, with some not included. In the table there are about 82,000 clones, 90% of which are singletons. The V and J genes are TRBV9 and TRBJ2-7; TRBD1 is a possible D gene (6 bases). The TCR originated in an adult in good health. Material: peripheral blood, obtained on day 0 of AZD1222 vaccination. The CDR3 bases are TGTGCCAGCAGCGTAGCAGGGGATGTAGCCTACGAGCAGTACTTC. It encodes CASSVAGDVAYEQYF.